The subject of this entry is one TCR beta chain. These data belong to a study of cytomegalovirus exposure and HLA in healthy donors. This CDR3 has 15 amino acids. CDR1 and CDR2 from the germline V gene are SQVTM and ANQGSEA. J was trimmed by 2 bases and V by 6 bases; bases with no gene match: 10. Vbeta (60) and Jbeta (13) primers were used in the PCR. Sequencing used immunoSEQ multiplex PCR; TCRdb keeps in-frame clones, though not all of them. Among about 150,000 clones listed, 80% to 90% were seen once. This clonotype originated in a man between 18 and 35 years old in good health and CMV-seronegative. The sample consisted of PBMCs. The V and J genes are TRBV29-1 and TRBJ1-2, with 9 bases that match TRBD1. Written as DNA, the CDR3 is TGCAGCGTGGCCGGGACAGGGAGAGAGAACTATGGCTACACCTTC. Residues: CSVAGTGRENYGYTF.